The T cell receptor beta chain under discussion was sequenced for a study of blood T cell repertoires in COVID-19. About the research overall: COVID-19 samples collected from the United States, Italy and Spain covered acute and convalescent phases.

The table came from immunoSEQ multiplex PCR; TCRdb's copy has only in-frame clones and leaves some out. This sample yields some 180,000 clones, of which 82% are seen a single time; approximately 7.8% belongs to the top ten. Recruited during active infection, patients (from Seattle) were subsequently followed longitudinally. This clone was picked up one time. The germline CDR1 and CDR2 sequences are LGHDT and YNNKEL (reference sequence). CDR3 length equals 16 residues. The V end lost 8 bases, the J end lost 1 base, and 20 bases lay between the germline ends. This clonotype was obtained from a woman aged 55-69 years with COVID-19, enrolled during active disease. This chain connects TRBV3-1 (or the pseudogene TRBV3-2) to TRBJ2-5, with D tentatively TRBD2 (7 bases). What was sequenced was peripheral blood. The CDR3 bases are TGTGCCAGCGAACCCCGGGGGGCAACCATCCAAGAGACCCAGTACTTC. Translating it yields CASEPRGATIQETQYF.